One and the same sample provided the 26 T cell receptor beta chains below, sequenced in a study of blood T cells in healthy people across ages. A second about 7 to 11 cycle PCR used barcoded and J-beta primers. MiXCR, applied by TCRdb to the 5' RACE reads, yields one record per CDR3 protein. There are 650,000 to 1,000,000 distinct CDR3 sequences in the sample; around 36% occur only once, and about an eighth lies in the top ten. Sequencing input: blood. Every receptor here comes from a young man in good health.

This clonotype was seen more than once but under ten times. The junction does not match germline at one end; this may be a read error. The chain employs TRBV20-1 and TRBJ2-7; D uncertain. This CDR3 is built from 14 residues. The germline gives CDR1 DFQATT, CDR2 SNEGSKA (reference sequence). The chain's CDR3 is CSARRLSASNEQYF. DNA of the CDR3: TGCAGTGCTAGGCGTCTGAGTGCCTCCAACGAGCAGTACTTC.

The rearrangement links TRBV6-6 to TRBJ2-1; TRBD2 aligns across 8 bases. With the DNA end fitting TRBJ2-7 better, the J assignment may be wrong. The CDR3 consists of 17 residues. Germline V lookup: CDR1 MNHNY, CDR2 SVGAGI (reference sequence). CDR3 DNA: TGTGCCAGCGAGGATGGCGGGGGGTCAAGCTCCTACAATGAGCAGTACTTC. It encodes CASEDGGGSSSYNEQYF.

For the CDR3, the DNA is TGTGCCAGCAGCACCTACCCCAGGGGATCCTACAATGAGCAGTTCTTC. Its protein is CASSTYPRGSYNEQFF. The chain is built from TRBV7-2 and TRBJ2-1, with D possibly TRBD1 on 6 matching bases. CDR1 and CDR2 from the germline V gene are SGHTA and FQGNSA. V was cut by 5 bases and J by 1 base, with 15 bases left in between. The CDR3 has 16 residues.

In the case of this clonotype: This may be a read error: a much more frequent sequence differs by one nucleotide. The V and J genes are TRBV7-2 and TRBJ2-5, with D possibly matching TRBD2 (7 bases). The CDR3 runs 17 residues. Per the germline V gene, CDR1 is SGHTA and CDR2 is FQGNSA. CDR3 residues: CAISLESGTHFQETQYF. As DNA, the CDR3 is TGTGCCATCAGCTTAGAGAGCGGGACACATTTCCAAGAGACCCAGTACTTC.

CDR3: CASSLGPDDAQYF. The CDR3 coding sequence is TGTGCCAGCAGCTTAGGTCCTGACGATGCGCAGTATTTT. The chain recombines TRBV11-3 with TRBJ2-3, with no clear D. This CDR3 spans 13 amino acids. The V and J ends lost 1 base and 10 bases respectively, with 12 bases between them. The germline gives CDR1 SGHNT, CDR2 YENEEA.

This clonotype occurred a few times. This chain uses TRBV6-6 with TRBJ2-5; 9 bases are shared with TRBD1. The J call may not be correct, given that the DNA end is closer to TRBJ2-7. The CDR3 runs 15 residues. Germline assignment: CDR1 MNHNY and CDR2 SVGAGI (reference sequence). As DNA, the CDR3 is TGTGCCAGCAGTTACTCGGGACAGGGATTCGACGAGCAGTACTTC. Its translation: CASSYSGQGFDEQYF.

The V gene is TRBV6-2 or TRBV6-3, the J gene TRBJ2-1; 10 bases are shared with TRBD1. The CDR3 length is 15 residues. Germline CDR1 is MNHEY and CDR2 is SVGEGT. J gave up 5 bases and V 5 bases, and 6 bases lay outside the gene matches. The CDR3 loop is CASSTRTGGDNEQFF. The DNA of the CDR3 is TGTGCCAGCAGTACTCGGACAGGGGGTGACAATGAGCAGTTCTTC.

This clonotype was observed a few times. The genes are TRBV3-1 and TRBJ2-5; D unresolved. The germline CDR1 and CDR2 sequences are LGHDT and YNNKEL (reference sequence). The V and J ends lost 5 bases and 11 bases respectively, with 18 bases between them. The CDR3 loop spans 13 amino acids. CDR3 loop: CASSAQVSNEQYF. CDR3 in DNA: TGTGCCAGCAGCGCCCAGGTTTCCAATGAGCAGTACTTC.

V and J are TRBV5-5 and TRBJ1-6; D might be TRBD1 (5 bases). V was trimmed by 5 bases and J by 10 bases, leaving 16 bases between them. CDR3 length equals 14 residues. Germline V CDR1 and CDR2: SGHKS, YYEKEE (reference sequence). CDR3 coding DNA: TGTGCCAGCAGTTCCGACAGTTGGGAGTCACCCCTCCACTTT. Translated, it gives CASSSDSWESPLHF.

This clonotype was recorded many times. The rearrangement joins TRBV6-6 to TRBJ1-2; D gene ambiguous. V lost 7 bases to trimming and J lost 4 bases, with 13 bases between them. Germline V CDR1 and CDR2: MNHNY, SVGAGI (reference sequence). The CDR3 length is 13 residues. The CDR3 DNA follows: TGTGCCAGCACCCGCGGGGTCCTCTATGGCTACACCTTC. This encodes CASTRGVLYGYTF.

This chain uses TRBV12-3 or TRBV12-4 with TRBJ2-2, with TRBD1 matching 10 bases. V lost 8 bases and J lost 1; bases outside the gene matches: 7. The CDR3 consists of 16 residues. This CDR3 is CASEDGDRGNTGELFF. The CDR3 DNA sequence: TGTGCCAGCGAGGACGGGGACAGGGGGAACACCGGGGAGCTGTTTTTT.

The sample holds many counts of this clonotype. The DNA for the CDR3 is TGTGCCAGCACCTCCGCCACGACTAGCGGGGGGGAAGAGACCCAGTACTTC. It is translated as CASTSATTSGGEETQYF. This chain links TRBV12-3 or TRBV12-4 with TRBJ2-5; 14 nucleotides agree with TRBD2. The trim removed 7 bases at V and 3 bases at J, leaving 10 bases unmatched. CDR3 length equals 17 residues.

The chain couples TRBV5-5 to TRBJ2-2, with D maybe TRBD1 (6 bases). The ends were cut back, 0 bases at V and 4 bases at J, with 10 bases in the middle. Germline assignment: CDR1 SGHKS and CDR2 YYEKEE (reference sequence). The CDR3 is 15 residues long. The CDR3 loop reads CASSLEGTPTGELFF. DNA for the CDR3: TGTGCCAGCAGCTTGGAAGGGACACCCACCGGGGAGCTGTTTTTT.

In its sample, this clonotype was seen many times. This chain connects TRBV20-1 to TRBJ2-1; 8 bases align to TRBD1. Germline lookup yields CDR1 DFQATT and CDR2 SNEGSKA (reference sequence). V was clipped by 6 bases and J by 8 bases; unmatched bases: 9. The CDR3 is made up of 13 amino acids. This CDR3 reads CSAVRTGRHEQFF. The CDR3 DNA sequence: TGCAGTGCCGTACGGACAGGGAGGCATGAGCAGTTCTTC.

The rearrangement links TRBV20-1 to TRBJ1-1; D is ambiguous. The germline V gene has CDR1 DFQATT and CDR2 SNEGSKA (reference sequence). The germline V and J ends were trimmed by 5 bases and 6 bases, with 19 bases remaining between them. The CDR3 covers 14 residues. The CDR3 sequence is CSALHLGNGPEAFF. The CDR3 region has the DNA TGCAGTGCTCTACATCTAGGAAACGGGCCTGAAGCTTTCTTT.

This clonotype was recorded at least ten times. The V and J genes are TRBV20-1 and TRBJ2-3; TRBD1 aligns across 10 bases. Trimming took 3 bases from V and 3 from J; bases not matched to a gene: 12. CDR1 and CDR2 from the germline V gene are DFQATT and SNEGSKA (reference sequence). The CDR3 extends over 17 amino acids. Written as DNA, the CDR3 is TGCAGTGCTAGTATACCCCTCGGACAGGGGGTAACAGATACGCAGTATTTT. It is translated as CSASIPLGQGVTDTQYF.

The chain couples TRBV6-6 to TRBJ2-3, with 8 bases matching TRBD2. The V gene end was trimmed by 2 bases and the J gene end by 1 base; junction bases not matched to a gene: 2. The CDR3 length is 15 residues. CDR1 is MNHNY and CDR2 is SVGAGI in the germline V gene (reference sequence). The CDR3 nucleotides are TGTGCCAGCAGTTACCTAGCGGGCCGCACAGATACGCAGTATTTT. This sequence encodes CASSYLAGRTDTQYF.

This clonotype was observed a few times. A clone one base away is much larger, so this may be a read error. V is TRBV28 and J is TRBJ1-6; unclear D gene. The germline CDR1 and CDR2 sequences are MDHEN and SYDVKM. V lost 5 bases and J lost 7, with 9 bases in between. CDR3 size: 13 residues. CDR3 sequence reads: CASSVFRNSPLHF. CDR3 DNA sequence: TGTGCCAGCAGTGTATTCCGGAATTCACCCCTCCACTTT.

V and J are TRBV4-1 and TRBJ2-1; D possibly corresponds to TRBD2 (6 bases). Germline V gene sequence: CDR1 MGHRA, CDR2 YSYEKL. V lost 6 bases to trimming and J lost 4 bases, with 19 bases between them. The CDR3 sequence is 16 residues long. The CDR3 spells CASSRTAGLPYNEQFF. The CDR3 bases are TGCGCCAGCAGTCGTACCGCGGGACTTCCATACAATGAGCAGTTCTTC.

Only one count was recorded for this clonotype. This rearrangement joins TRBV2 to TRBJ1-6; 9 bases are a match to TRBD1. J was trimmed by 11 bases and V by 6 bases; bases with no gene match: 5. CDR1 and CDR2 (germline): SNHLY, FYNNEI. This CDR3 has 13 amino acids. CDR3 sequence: CASRMDRGTPLHF. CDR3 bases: TGTGCCAGCAGGATGGACAGGGGTACACCCCTCCACTTT. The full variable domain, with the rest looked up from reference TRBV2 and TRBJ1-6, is EPEVTQTPSHQVTQMGQEVILRCVPISNHLYFYWYRQILGQKVEFLVSFYNNEISEKSEIFDDQFSVERPDGSNFTLKIRSTKLEDSAMYFCASRMDRGTPLHFGNGTRLTVT.

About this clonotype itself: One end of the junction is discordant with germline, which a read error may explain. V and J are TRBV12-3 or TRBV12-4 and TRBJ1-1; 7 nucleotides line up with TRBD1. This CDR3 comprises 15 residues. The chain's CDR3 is CASRKRTGMNTETFF. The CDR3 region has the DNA TGTGCCAGCAGAAAACGGACAGGCATGAACACTGAAACTTTCTTT.

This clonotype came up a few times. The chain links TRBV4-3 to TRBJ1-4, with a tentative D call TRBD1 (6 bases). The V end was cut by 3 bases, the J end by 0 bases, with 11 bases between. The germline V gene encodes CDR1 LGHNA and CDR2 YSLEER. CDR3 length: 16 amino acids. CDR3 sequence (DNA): TGCGCCAGCAGCCAGCCCACAGGGTCAACTAATGAAAAACTGTTTTTT. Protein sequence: CASSQPTGSTNEKLFF.

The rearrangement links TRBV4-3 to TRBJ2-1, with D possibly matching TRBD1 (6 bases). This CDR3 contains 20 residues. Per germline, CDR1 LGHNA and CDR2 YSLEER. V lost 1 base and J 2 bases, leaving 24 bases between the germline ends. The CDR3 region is CASSQGSRRTDRITYNEQFF. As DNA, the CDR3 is TGCGCCAGCAGCCAAGGAAGTAGGAGGACCGACAGGATAACCTACAATGAGCAGTTCTTC.

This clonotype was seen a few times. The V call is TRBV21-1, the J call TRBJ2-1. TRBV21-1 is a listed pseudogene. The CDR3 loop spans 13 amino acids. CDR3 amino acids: CASSKETYNEQFF. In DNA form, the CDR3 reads TGTGCCAGCAGCAAAGAAACCTACAATGAGCAGTTCTTC.

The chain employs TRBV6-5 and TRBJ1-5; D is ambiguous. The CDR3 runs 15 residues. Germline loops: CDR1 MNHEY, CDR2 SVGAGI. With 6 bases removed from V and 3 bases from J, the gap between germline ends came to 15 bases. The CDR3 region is CASSPVLGPNQPQHF. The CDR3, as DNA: TGTGCCAGCAGCCCAGTTCTTGGGCCCAATCAGCCCCAGCATTTT.

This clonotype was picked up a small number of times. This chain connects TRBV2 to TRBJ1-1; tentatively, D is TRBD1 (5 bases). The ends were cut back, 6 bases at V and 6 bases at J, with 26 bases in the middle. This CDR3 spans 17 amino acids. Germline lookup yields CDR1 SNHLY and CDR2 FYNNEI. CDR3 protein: CASRASSRDGGRSEAFF. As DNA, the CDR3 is TGTGCCAGCAGGGCTTCTAGCCGGGACGGAGGACGATCTGAAGCTTTCTTT.